Listed here are 14 T cell receptor beta chains from one sample, sequenced in a study of response to subunit inactivated influenza vaccine. TCRdb redid the calling of the RT-PCR reads with MiXCR, one entry per CDR3 protein. Of hundreds of thousands of distinct CDR3 sequences listed, approximately 23% were seen once; the top ten hold about a tenth. The sample in question was PBMCs from blood, obtained less than 22 months after vaccination. The receptors stem from a man between 50 and 69 years old who received an inactivated influenza vaccine.

This clonotype was detected only a few times. This chain links TRBV5-1 with TRBJ1-1; D not certain. The CDR3 length is 15 residues. Trimming shortened V by 0 bases and J by 2 bases, and 11 bases separated the two germline ends. CDR1 SGHRS and CDR2 YFSETQ come from the germline V gene. This chain's CDR3 is CASSLVTAVNTEAFF. The CDR3 coding sequence is TGCGCCAGCAGCTTGGTCACAGCCGTAAACACTGAAGCTTTCTTT.

As regards this clonotype: This may stem from a read error, because a much larger clone lies one nucleotide away. This chain joins TRBV6-2 or TRBV6-3 and TRBJ2-7, with D perhaps TRBD2 (6 bases). This CDR3 contains 11 residues. CDR1 MNHEY and CDR2 SVGEGT come from the germline V gene. V dropped 6 bases and J dropped 3 bases, with 6 bases sitting between them. The CDR3 DNA follows: TGTGCCAGCAGGGACTACTACGAGCAGTACTTC. Protein: CASRDYYEQYF.

The chain couples TRBV7-8 to TRBJ2-7; D gene ambiguous. Trimming removed 2 bases at V and 2 bases at J, with 10 bases between. There are 14 residues in the CDR3. Per the germline V gene, CDR1 is SGHVS and CDR2 is FQNEAQ. The CDR3 loop is CASSLSVYPYEQYF. CDR3 sequence (DNA): TGTGCCAGCAGCTTATCGGTATACCCCTACGAGCAGTACTTC. The complete variable domain, with remaining parts taken from reference TRBV7-8 and TRBJ2-7, reads GAGVSQSPRYKVAKRGQDVALRCDPISGHVSLFWYQQALGQGPEFLTYFQNEAQLDKSGLPSDRFFAERPEGSVSTLKIQRTQQEDSAVYLCASSLSVYPYEQYFGPGTRLTVT.

The chain combines TRBV5-5 with TRBJ1-1; D unresolved. Germline assignment: CDR1 SGHKS and CDR2 YYEKEE (reference sequence). V lost 4 bases and J 4 bases, leaving 23 bases between the germline ends. There are 17 residues in the CDR3. CDR3 region: CASSPLLGRGSRTEAFF. The DNA of the CDR3 is TGTGCCAGCAGCCCCTTGTTAGGACGGGGATCGCGCACTGAAGCTTTCTTT.

This clonotype has a count of ten or more. V is TRBV4-1 and J is TRBJ1-1; a possible D gene is TRBD1 (5 bases). Germline V gene sequence: CDR1 MGHRA, CDR2 YSYEKL. Trimming removed 5 bases at V and 4 bases at J, with 17 bases between. The CDR3 consists of 15 residues. CDR3 region: CASSEPSVGVTEAFF. Here the CDR3 DNA reads TGCGCCAGCAGCGAGCCCTCTGTGGGGGTCACTGAAGCTTTCTTT.

This clonotype was counted a few times. This rearrangement joins TRBV5-5 to TRBJ2-7, with 7 bases lining up with TRBD1. V was clipped by 4 bases and J by 0 bases; unmatched bases: 4. The CDR3 consists of 14 residues. Germline V gene sequence: CDR1 SGHKS, CDR2 YYEKEE (reference sequence). This CDR3 reads CASSERTGSYEQYF. CDR3 sequence (DNA): TGTGCCAGCAGCGAGCGGACAGGCTCCTACGAGCAGTACTTC.

This chain joins TRBV25-1 and TRBJ1-1; TRBD1 agrees at 9 bases. The CDR3 contains 14 residues. The trim removed 8 bases at V and 10 bases at J, leaving 14 bases unmatched. Germline assignment: CDR1 MGHDK and CDR2 SYGVNS. CDR3 region: CASSSTAGQGLAFF. The DNA of the CDR3 is TGTGCCAGCTCATCTACGGCGGGACAGGGTCTAGCTTTCTTT.

This clonotype has more than one count but fewer than ten. This chain links TRBV20-1 with TRBJ1-6; no definite D call. Germline assignment: CDR1 DFQATT and CDR2 SNEGSKA (reference sequence). The CDR3 runs 11 residues. Trimming cost V 2 bases and J 13 bases, with 9 bases left between them. CDR3 nucleotides: TGCAGTGCTAGATTACTAGAGCCCCTCCACTTT. It translates to CSARLLEPLHF.

The chain combines TRBV12-3 or TRBV12-4 with TRBJ2-3, with D possibly being TRBD1 (6 bases). Trimming cost V 3 bases and J 1 base, with 14 bases left between them. CDR3 length: 16 amino acids. The CDR3 coding sequence is TGTGCCAGCAGTTTTTTGGTGGGGGCGGGCACAGATACGCAGTATTTT. Encoded protein: CASSFLVGAGTDTQYF.

The genes are TRBV20-1 and TRBJ2-7, with 11 nucleotides matching TRBD1. Looked up from germline, CDR1 is DFQATT and CDR2 is SNEGSKA (reference sequence). V shed 5 bases and J 3 bases; nucleotides not matched to a gene: 9. This CDR3 contains 15 residues. This CDR3 is CSARQGQGVYYEQYF. The CDR3 nucleotides read TGCAGTGCTCGGCAGGGACAGGGGGTCTACTACGAGCAGTACTTC.

The chain has TRBV4-3 and TRBJ2-3; no clear D gene. V dropped 3 bases and J dropped 1 base, with 11 bases sitting between them. The CDR3 runs 15 residues. Germline CDR1 and CDR2: LGHNA and YSLEER. The CDR3 nucleotides are TGCGCCAGCAGCCAGATGCCCACAGGCACAGATACGCAGTATTTT. This encodes CASSQMPTGTDTQYF.

Only a few counts were recorded for this clonotype. The chain recombines TRBV2 with TRBJ2-2; either TRBD1 or TRBD2 may fit D (5 bases each). The germline V gene encodes CDR1 SNHLY and CDR2 FYNNEI. V lost 0 bases and J lost 7, with 15 bases in between. The CDR3 sequence is 16 residues long. The CDR3 spells CASSEARGAPVGELFF. The CDR3 nucleotides are TGTGCCAGCAGTGAAGCGAGAGGGGCCCCTGTCGGGGAGCTGTTTTTT.

V and J are TRBV29-1 and TRBJ2-3, with D possibly being TRBD2 (5 bases). Looked up from germline, CDR1 is SQVTM and CDR2 is ANQGSEA. Trimming cost V 4 bases and J 2 bases, with 10 bases left between them. The CDR3 loop spans 13 amino acids. The chain's CDR3 is CSVVSGFTDTQYF. The CDR3 DNA sequence: TGCAGCGTTGTATCGGGGTTCACAGATACGCAGTATTTT.

The chain is built from TRBV7-2 and TRBJ2-3; 11 nucleotides align to TRBD2. In germline, CDR1 is SGHTA, CDR2 FQGNSA. CDR3 size: 15 residues. V lost 5 bases to trimming and J lost 9 bases; unmatched junction nucleotides: 10. The CDR3 nucleotides are TGTGCCAGCAGCCCCGTAGCGGGAGGGCCGCGGACGCAGTATTTT. Residues: CASSPVAGGPRTQYF.